This TCR beta chain was documented in a study of T-cell memory formation after mild COVID-19 (dated by TCRdb to 2020 to 2023). For the study in its entirety: TCR sequence clusters from the two donors were found to be largely donor specific. The cohort comprised two young, previously healthy adult volunteers, one female and one male. In a couple of donors, T-cell clones that expanded and contracted after mild COVID-19 were tracked by sequencing TCRalpha and TCRbeta repertoires over time.

Sequencing instrument: Illumina NovaSeq 6000. Using 5'RACE with constant-segment primers, TCRalpha and TCRbeta cDNA libraries were constructed, with sample barcodes and unique molecular identifiers added in the process. Trizol reagent was used to extract RNA from every sample. Libraries were amplified in two PCR steps, with a second sample barcode and Illumina TruSeq adapters added in the second step. Libraries were sequenced on an Illumina NovaSeq with 2 x 150 bp paired-end reads. The authors' pipeline ran thus. With migec v1.2.7, reads were demultiplexed and then collapsed into UMI-guided consensus sequences. With mixcr v2.1.11, UMI consensuses were aligned to TRA and TRB V and J templates and assembled into clonotypes. A clonotype was counted as expanded or contracted only if both edgeR and NoisET called the change significant, with noise models trained on biological replicates. For edgeR calls, the thresholds were a false discovery rate-adjusted p below 0.01 and a log2 fold-change of 1. As an exploratory analysis of dynamics, max-normalized trajectories of the 1000 most abundant clonotypes were examined by PCA with hierarchical clustering. Separately sequenced CD4+ and CD8+ repertoires were used to assign the CD4 or CD8 phenotype of responding clones. TCRdb reprocessed the public reads (quality trimming at Q25 with fastp, clone calling with MiXCR) and kept in-frame beta chains. Identical CDR3 proteins give one entry, which carries the most common genes and DNA. Here the V and J calls rest on TCRdb's processing, not on the authors' analysis. The sample table holds about 430,000 distinct CDR3 sequences, of which 20% to 30% were seen once. In total, the top ten clones hold 7.5% to 10% of the sample.

Ficoll-Paque density gradient centrifugation was used to isolate PBMCs. This clonotype was recorded many times. Its specific antigen is unknown. No per-base quality is available; no much larger clone lies one base away. For CDR1 and CDR2, the germline V gene lists SGHRS and YFSETQ. Including the terminal cysteine and phenylalanine, the CDR3 comprises 15 residues. Left in the record is the CDR3 DNA by itself, 45 bases read in frame from the first base. V has 2 bases trimmed and J has 0 bases trimmed; junction bases matching no gene number 5. Overall study results and their limits: From day 15 to 85, contracting clones showed balanced CD4/CD8 phenotypes, whereas a second wave of clones that expanded from day 15 to 37 leaned towards CD4+. The study included only two mild cases, and larger cohorts that include severe cases with pre-infection samples were judged to be necessary. Contracting CD4+ clones turned up mainly in the CM and EM memory subsets, whereas EMRA was where CD8+ clones were enriched. Some responding clones were detected in pre-infection memory, suggesting pre-existing cross-reactive memory T cells joined the SARS-CoV-2 response. SARS-CoV-2 specificity of the second-wave clones peaking on day 37 was not confirmed.

Sequencing was done on a sample of PBMCs or a T cell subset sorted from them (not recorded which). Recombination linked TRBV5-1 to TRBJ2-7; the central 7 bases match TRBD1. This TCR was sampled from an adult woman who had mild COVID-19 (a few samples of this study predate the infection). The sample titles of this study are shuffled in the database, so cell type and time point are left out; the donor was told from shared clones. The CDR3 protein: CASSLGGLSSYEQYF. The DNA sequence is given as TGCGCCAGCAGCTTAGGGGGCTTAAGCTCCTACGAGCAGTACTTC.